The sequence of this TCR beta chain was determined in a study of shared clonotypes between healthy human individuals. Points from the study as a whole: Sequencing depth was predicted to influence how clonotypes are shared among donors.

Per germline, CDR1 MGHRA and CDR2 YSYEKL. The CDR3 sequence is 13 residues long. V lost 2 bases and J lost 4, with 5 bases in between. As regards this clone: The antigen is undetermined. Additional DNA sequences in this sample encode the identical CDR3.

Sequencing was performed with immunoSEQ multiplex PCR; in TCRdb, only in-frame clones are kept and a portion is missing. The sample comprises about 2.2 million clones, 90% to 95% of which are singletons, and roughly 1.7% rests with the top ten. It was CD45RO-negative cells, positively selected for CCR7, that made up naive CD8 cells, with terminally differentiated effector memory CD45RA+ cells excluded. Recent acute infections and vaccinations were absent in the healthy HIV-negative adult donors. The chain carries TRBV4-1 and TRBJ2-2; no clear D gene. Sequencing was carried out using naive CD8+ T cells from PBMCs. This clonotype was obtained from a man younger than 30 in good health. Some clones in this sample may be carry-over from other donors' samples. CDR3 coding DNA: TGCGCCAGCAGCCAATCTTCCACCGGGGAGCTGTTTTTT. Residues: CASSQSSTGELFF.